A single sample gave rise to the 25 T cell receptor beta chains below, sequenced in a study of identical twins. TCRdb independently ran MiXCR on the 5' RACE reads; one entry per CDR3 protein. This sample has hundreds of thousands of distinct CDR3 sequences, with 21% found just once. This sample also belongs to another study, concerning T cells expressing NK-cell markers.

The sample consisted of PBMCs. The receptors were gathered from a woman in her late teens or twenties in good health.

The chain links TRBV18 to TRBJ2-1; possible D gene TRBD2, 6 bases. The CDR3 is 13 residues long. Trimming removed 3 bases from V and 9 bases from J, with 12 bases in between. Germline lookup yields CDR1 KGHSH and CDR2 LQKENI. The CDR3, as DNA: TGTGCCAGCTCACCCGGGCGGGAAAGTGAGCAGTTCTTC. The encoded protein is CASSPGRESEQFF. Looking up the rest from reference TRBV18 and TRBJ2-1 gives the full variable domain: NAGVMQNPRHLVRRRGQEARLRCSPMKGHSHVYWYRQLPEEGLKFMVYLQKENIIDESGMPKERFSAEFPKEGPSILRIQQVVRGDSAAYFCASSPGRESEQFFGPGTRLTVL.

This clonotype was detected only a few times. This chain joins TRBV10-3 and TRBJ2-1; TRBD1 or TRBD2 may be the D gene (5 bases each). Germline V gives CDR1 ENHRY, CDR2 SYGVKD. This CDR3 comprises 13 residues. V dropped 2 bases and J dropped 9 bases, with 11 bases sitting between them. CDR3 region: CAISEVEGLEQFF. For the CDR3, the DNA is TGTGCCATCAGTGAGGTAGAGGGGCTTGAGCAGTTCTTC.

The gene calls are TRBV2 and TRBJ2-3; D is ambiguous. The length of the CDR3 is 13 residues. Per the germline V gene, CDR1 is SNHLY and CDR2 is FYNNEI. V was clipped by 4 bases and J by 4 bases, with 9 bases between them. This CDR3 reads CASSGELADTQYF. The CDR3 DNA reads TGTGCCAGCAGTGGAGAGTTGGCAGATACGCAGTATTTT.

CDR3 in amino acids: CASSRGSRGVTEQYF. CDR3 DNA: TGCGCCAGCAGCCGCGGGAGTCGGGGGGTTACCGAGCAGTACTTC. The chain recombines TRBV4-3 with TRBJ2-7; the match to TRBD2 covers 7 bases. Germline V gene sequence: CDR1 LGHNA, CDR2 YSLEER. V lost 4 bases to trimming and J lost 6 bases; unmatched junction nucleotides: 12. The CDR3 is 15 residues long.

This clonotype was counted ten times or more. The chain is built from TRBV7-2 and TRBJ2-7; the D is unclear. V was clipped by 1 base and J by 5 bases, with 9 bases between them. Germline CDR1 is SGHTA and CDR2 is FQGNSA. The CDR3 extends over 13 amino acids. The CDR3 nucleotides read TGTGCCAGCAGCTTAGAAGGCAGCCACGAGCAGTACTTC. It is translated as CASSLEGSHEQYF.

This clonotype was observed a handful of times. The chain links TRBV5-5 to TRBJ1-2; D is uncertain. Trimming shortened V by 2 bases and J by 1 base, and 15 bases separated the two germline ends. The CDR3 is 16 residues long. Germline assignment: CDR1 SGHKS and CDR2 YYEKEE (reference sequence). The CDR3: CASSFVIGFNNYGYTF. As DNA, the CDR3 is TGTGCCAGCAGCTTCGTGATCGGCTTTAATAACTATGGCTACACCTTC.

V and J are TRBV12-3 or TRBV12-4 and TRBJ1-6, with D tentatively TRBD1 (5 bases). Deletions cut 6 bases from V and 9 bases from J, with 12 bases between. This CDR3 comprises 13 residues. CDR3 residues: CASRSDGGSPLHF. The CDR3 coding sequence is TGTGCCAGCAGGTCGGACGGGGGTTCACCCCTCCACTTT.

The genes are TRBV4-1 and TRBJ2-7; D possibly corresponds to TRBD2 (5 bases). There are 16 residues in the CDR3. The ends were cut back, 5 bases at V and 2 bases at J, with 19 bases in the middle. Germline CDR1 reads MGHRA; CDR2 reads YSYEKL. The CDR3 DNA follows: TGCGCCAGCAGCAACCCGAAGGGAGCGTTGACCTACGAGCAGTACTTC. Protein product: CASSNPKGALTYEQYF.

The rearrangement joins TRBV5-6 to TRBJ1-1; a possible D gene is TRBD1 (6 bases). This CDR3 is built from 15 residues. Trimming cost V 2 bases and J 2 bases, with 13 bases left between them. Germline CDR1 and CDR2: SGHDT and YYEEEE. This CDR3 is CASSFLGAGNTEAFF. The CDR3 nucleotides are TGTGCCAGCAGCTTTTTGGGGGCGGGAAACACTGAAGCTTTCTTT.

J is TRBJ2-1 and V is TRBV5-1; tentatively, D is TRBD2 (5 bases). The V end was cut by 5 bases, the J end by 7 bases, with 16 bases between. Per germline, CDR1 SGHRS and CDR2 YFSETQ. CDR3 length equals 14 residues. The CDR3 region is CASSSTLGSNEQFF. The CDR3 DNA reads as TGCGCCAGCAGTTCCACACTAGGATCTAATGAGCAGTTCTTC. Supplemented by reference TRBV5-1 and TRBJ2-1, the full variable domain reads KAGVTQTPRYLIKTRGQQVTLSCSPISGHRSVSWYQQTPGQGLQFLFEYFSETQRNKGNFPGRFSGRQFSNSRSEMNVSTLELGDSALYLCASSSTLGSNEQFFGPGTRLTVL.

This clonotype was recorded many times. The rearrangement links TRBV3-1 to TRBJ2-1; D gene uncertain. CDR3 length: 15 amino acids. The V end was cut by 0 bases, the J end by 0 bases, with 6 bases between. Germline loops: CDR1 LGHDT, CDR2 YNNKEL (reference sequence). The CDR3 reads CASSQDRSSYNEQFF. The CDR3 DNA sequence: TGTGCCAGCAGCCAAGACAGGAGCTCCTACAATGAGCAGTTCTTC.

The rearrangement uses TRBV20-1 and TRBJ1-2, with D hard to call. V gave up 3 bases and J gave up 2 bases, with 7 bases separating them. The germline V gene has CDR1 DFQATT and CDR2 SNEGSKA (reference sequence). CDR3 length equals 12 residues. CDR3 DNA sequence: TGCAGTGCTAGCGAGGGAAACTATGGCTACACCTTC. As protein: CSASEGNYGYTF.

This clonotype turned up a few times. The CDR3 protein is CASTSQRGSSYEQYF. In nucleotides, the CDR3 is TGTGCCAGCACCTCTCAGAGGGGGAGCTCCTACGAGCAGTACTTC. This chain joins TRBV28 and TRBJ2-7; perhaps TRBD1 as D (6 bases). Germline CDR1 reads MDHEN; CDR2 reads SYDVKM. Trimming cost V 7 bases and J 0 bases, with 16 bases left between them. The CDR3 covers 15 residues.

The genes are TRBV5-5 and TRBJ1-4; D not certain. The V end was cut by 4 bases, the J end by 8 bases, with 15 bases between. The CDR3 loop spans 14 amino acids. Germline assignment: CDR1 SGHKS and CDR2 YYEKEE (reference sequence). For the CDR3, the DNA is TGTGCCAGCAGCACCGTTCCCGGGAGGGAAAAACTGTTTTTT. This sequence encodes CASSTVPGREKLFF.

This clonotype was seen only a few times. CDR3 protein: CASSEHLLTRTDYNEQFF. The CDR3 DNA is TGTGCCAGCAGTGAACACCTACTTACCAGGACCGACTACAATGAGCAGTTCTTC. The chain has TRBV2 and TRBJ2-1, with D hard to call. The CDR3 has 18 residues. V shed 2 bases and J shed 3 bases, with 20 bases lying between them. Germline-derived CDR1 and CDR2 are SNHLY and FYNNEI.

This clonotype was observed a few times. The CDR3 protein is CASRGTNSLAKNIQYF. The CDR3 bases are TGTGCCAGCCGCGGGACGAATTCTTTGGCCAAAAACATTCAGTACTTC. The chain is built from TRBV6-1 and TRBJ2-4; a weak D match, TRBD2 (6 bases). Germline V gene lookup returns CDR1 MNHNS and CDR2 SASEGT. The CDR3 is made up of 16 amino acids. V was pared by 8 bases and J by 1 base, with 18 bases between.

The chain is built from TRBV12-3 or TRBV12-4 and TRBJ2-1; D not resolved. The germline V and J ends were trimmed by 1 base and 15 bases, with 22 bases remaining between them. The CDR3 has 15 residues. The CDR3 loop is CASSLVPLQTAARFF. As DNA, the CDR3 is TGTGCCAGCAGTTTAGTCCCCCTCCAGACGGCCGCTAGGTTCTTC.

This clonotype was observed a few times. This chain connects TRBV20-1 to TRBJ2-3; D may be TRBD1 (5 bases). CDR3 length: 15 amino acids. V lost 6 bases and J lost 6, with 22 bases in between. CDR1 DFQATT and CDR2 SNEGSKA come from the germline V gene (reference sequence). The CDR3 DNA sequence: TGCAGTGCAAAAGGGTCAGGGTTCGGTCACGATACGCAGTATTTT. Translation: CSAKGSGFGHDTQYF.

This clonotype was found a few times. The chain employs TRBV3-1 and TRBJ1-2, with a weak D call TRBD1 (5 bases). The CDR3 covers 15 residues. Trimming shortened V by 2 bases and J by 4 bases, and 14 bases separated the two germline ends. Germline-derived CDR1 and CDR2 are LGHDT and YNNKEL (reference sequence). Here the CDR3 DNA reads TGTGCCAGCAGCCAAACAGGTCCCCCAGTCTATGGCTACACCTTC. This gives the protein CASSQTGPPVYGYTF.

J is TRBJ2-1 and V is TRBV9, with 7 nucleotides matching TRBD2. The length of the CDR3 is 17 residues. V shed 0 bases and J 1 base; nucleotides not matched to a gene: 7. Germline V gives CDR1 SGDLS, CDR2 YYNGEE. The CDR3 DNA reads as TGTGCCAGCAGCGTAGGAGGCGGGAGAGGGTCCTACAATGAGCAGTTCTTC. Translation gives CASSVGGGRGSYNEQFF.

The table lists this clonotype with a few counts. The chain carries TRBV6-6 and TRBJ1-1; the D is unclear. This CDR3 is built from 13 residues. V shed 3 bases and J shed 3 bases, with 8 bases lying between them. Per the germline V gene, CDR1 is MNHNY and CDR2 is SVGAGI (reference sequence). CDR3 amino acids: CASSYSSDTEAFF. CDR3 DNA sequence: TGTGCCAGCAGTTATTCCAGTGACACTGAAGCTTTCTTT.

The rearrangement uses TRBV12-3 or TRBV12-4 and TRBJ2-1; tentatively, D is TRBD2 (5 bases). V lost 5 bases, J lost 9 bases, and 23 bases lay in between. This CDR3 contains 16 residues. CDR3 coding DNA: TGTGCCAGCAGTCCCCTTAGGGCCTCACAAAGCGGTGAGCAGTTCTTC. It yields the protein CASSPLRASQSGEQFF.

This clonotype was recorded a few times. This chain joins TRBV21-1 and TRBJ2-3; TRBD2, the D gene given by the table, was not confirmed from the DNA. TRBV21-1 is labeled a pseudogene. CDR3 length: 17 amino acids. The CDR3 bases are TGTGCCAGCAGCAAAGCCAAGACTAGCGGGAGCACAGATACGCAGTATTTT. Its translation: CASSKAKTSGSTDTQYF.

This clonotype was counted between two and nine times. The chain carries TRBV4-1 and TRBJ1-1; possible D gene TRBD1, 6 bases. V lost 1 base and J lost 1, with 22 bases in between. Germline V gene data show CDR1 as MGHRA and CDR2 as YSYEKL. CDR3 length equals 19 residues. CDR3 region: CASSQGGPTGPGGNTEAFF. The CDR3 DNA follows: TGCGCCAGCAGCCAAGGAGGTCCTACAGGGCCGGGGGGGAACACTGAAGCTTTCTTT.

The chain is built from TRBV6-1 and TRBJ1-5; a weak D match, TRBD1 (5 bases). This CDR3 is 15 amino acids long. Germline CDR1 MNHNS, CDR2 SASEGT. The CDR3 is CAGGWGWGSNQPQHF. DNA for the CDR3: TGTGCAGGCGGGTGGGGTTGGGGCAGCAATCAGCCCCAGCATTTT.